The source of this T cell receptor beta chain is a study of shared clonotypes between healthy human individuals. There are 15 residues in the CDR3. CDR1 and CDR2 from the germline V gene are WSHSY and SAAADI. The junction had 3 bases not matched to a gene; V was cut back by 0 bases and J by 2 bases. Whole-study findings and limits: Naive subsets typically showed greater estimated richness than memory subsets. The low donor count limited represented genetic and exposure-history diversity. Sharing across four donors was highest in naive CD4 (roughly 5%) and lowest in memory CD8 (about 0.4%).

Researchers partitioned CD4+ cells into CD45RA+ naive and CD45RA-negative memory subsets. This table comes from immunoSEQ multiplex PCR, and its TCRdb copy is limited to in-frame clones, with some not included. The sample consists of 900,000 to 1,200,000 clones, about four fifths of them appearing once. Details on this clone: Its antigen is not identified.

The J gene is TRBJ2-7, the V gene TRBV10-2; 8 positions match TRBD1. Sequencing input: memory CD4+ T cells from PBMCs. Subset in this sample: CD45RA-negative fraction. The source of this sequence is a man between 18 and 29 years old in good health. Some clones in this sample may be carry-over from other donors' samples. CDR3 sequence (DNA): TGCGCCAGCAGTGAGTCGGGGACAGGTCCCTACGAGCAGTACTTC. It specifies CASSESGTGPYEQYF.